These 23 T cell receptor beta chains share one sample of origin, sequenced in a study of human T cells and chemical hapten exposure. TCRdb processed the RACE reads anew with MiXCR; each CDR3 protein has one entry. Here the sample spans around 74,000 distinct CDR3 sequences, around a third being singletons. This sample's time point: patch test 1, 2 weeks after DPC sensitization. Treatment defined: therapeutic diphenylcyclopropenone sensitization with weekly scalp DPC. Sequenced here: whole blood, sampled in connection with sensitization to the hapten diphenylcyclopropenone (DPC). Receptors originate from a man aged 35 to 55 with alopecia areata. Some clones in this sample may be carry-over from other donors' samples.

This clonotype was observed a few times. The chain recombines TRBV3-1 with TRBJ1-1; the D is unclear. Trimming pared 1 base from V and 7 bases from J, leaving 10 bases between. The CDR3 extends over 13 amino acids. The V gene's germline CDR1 is LGHDT and CDR2 YNNKEL (reference sequence). As DNA, the CDR3 is TGTGCCAGCAGCCAAGCTGGGCAAGATGAAGCTTTCTTT. Protein sequence: CASSQAGQDEAFF.

This clonotype was observed a few times. This chain connects TRBV6-5 to TRBJ2-7; D possibly corresponds to TRBD1 (6 bases). The CDR3 is made up of 14 amino acids. V was clipped by 5 bases and J by 6 bases, with 17 bases between them. Per the germline V gene, CDR1 is MNHEY and CDR2 is SVGAGI. The CDR3 DNA reads TGTGCCAGCAGTCAATCCGGGACAAAAGGCGAGCAGTACTTC. It specifies CASSQSGTKGEQYF.

This clonotype was seen a few times. The V and J genes are TRBV7-8 and TRBJ2-7; D is possibly TRBD1 (5 bases). This CDR3 has 14 residues. The germline CDR1 and CDR2 sequences are SGHVS and FQNEAQ. V shed 4 bases and J shed 4 bases, with 14 bases lying between them. The CDR3 bases are TGTGCCAGCAGCTCGTCAGGACACTCTTACGAGCAGTACTTC. This codes for CASSSSGHSYEQYF.

A few counts support this clonotype. This sequence joins TRBV20-1 and TRBJ1-4; D gene unclear. This CDR3 has 14 amino acids. Looked up from germline, CDR1 is DFQATT and CDR2 is SNEGSKA (reference sequence). V shed 5 bases and J shed 8 bases, with 18 bases lying between them. As DNA, the CDR3 is TGCAGTGCTGTTATCTCGACCGGGAGGGAAAAACTGTTTTTT. It translates to CSAVISTGREKLFF.

The V and J genes are TRBV12-3 or TRBV12-4 and TRBJ2-7; 9 nucleotides align to TRBD2. This CDR3 contains 13 residues. V dropped 3 bases and J dropped 5; count of bases not matched to a gene: 2. CDR3 residues: CASSFGTSNEQYF. CDR3 coding DNA: TGTGCCAGCAGTTTCGGGACTAGCAACGAGCAGTACTTC.

In this sample, this clonotype turned up a few times. The V call is TRBV3-1, the J call TRBJ2-1; no firm D call. This CDR3 is 15 amino acids long. Germline V CDR1 and CDR2: LGHDT, YNNKEL (reference sequence). Deletions cut 3 bases from V and 5 bases from J, with 14 bases between. The CDR3 nucleotides are TGTGCCAGCAGCCAGCCTAGTAGGTTGCACAATGAGCAGTTCTTC. Protein: CASSQPSRLHNEQFF.

The V gene is TRBV7-9, the J gene TRBJ2-1, with 12 bases identical to TRBD2. This CDR3 has 17 residues. CDR1 is SEHNR, CDR2 FQNEAQ, per germline (reference sequence). Trimming took 4 bases from V and 0 from J; bases not matched to a gene: 4. In DNA form, the CDR3 reads TGTGCCAGCAGCTCTCCGGGACTAGCGGGCTCCTACAATGAGCAGTTCTTC. This sequence encodes CASSSPGLAGSYNEQFF.

The rearrangement links TRBV16 to TRBJ1-4, with D hard to call. Germline CDR1 KGHSY, CDR2 FQNENV. V shed 4 bases and J shed 7 bases, with 10 bases lying between them. The length of the CDR3 is 13 residues. CDR3 protein: CASSPVGFEKLFF. CDR3 DNA: TGTGCCAGCAGCCCAGTAGGTTTTGAAAAACTGTTTTTT.

The chain carries TRBV6-2 or TRBV6-3 and TRBJ1-1, with a weak D call TRBD1 (6 bases). This CDR3 has 16 residues. Germline lookup yields CDR1 MNHEY and CDR2 SVGEGT. V was clipped by 7 bases and J by 0 bases, with 18 bases between them. The CDR3 reads CASIPTQGTMNTEAFF. The CDR3 DNA sequence: TGTGCCAGCATTCCAACACAGGGTACTATGAACACTGAAGCTTTCTTT.

This clonotype was counted only a few times. J is TRBJ2-4 and V is TRBV20-1; TRBD2 aligns across 9 bases. Germline CDR1 reads DFQATT; CDR2 reads SNEGSKA (reference sequence). J gave up 6 bases and V 0 bases, and 3 bases lay outside the gene matches. The CDR3 runs 14 residues. In DNA form, the CDR3 reads TGCAGTGCTAGAGATTATAGCGGGAGAAACATTCAGTACTTC. Its translation: CSARDYSGRNIQYF.

The table lists this clonotype with a few counts. The chain couples TRBV11-2 to TRBJ2-1; a possible D gene is TRBD2 (5 bases). Looked up from germline, CDR1 is SGHAT and CDR2 is FQNNGV. The CDR3 extends over 14 amino acids. The V gene lost 5 bases and the J gene lost 3 bases, with 11 bases spanning the gap. The CDR3 sequence: CASSPRVLYNEQFF. CDR3 sequence (DNA): TGTGCCAGCAGCCCGAGGGTCCTCTACAATGAGCAGTTCTTC.

The gene calls are TRBV9 and TRBJ1-1, with a weak D call TRBD1 (5 bases). This CDR3 is built from 17 residues. Germline V gives CDR1 SGDLS, CDR2 YYNGEE. Trimming removed 3 bases at V and 1 base at J, with 19 bases between. DNA for the CDR3: TGTGCCAGCAGCGAATGGTCGGCACCGGGGGAGAACACTGAAGCTTTCTTT. Residues: CASSEWSAPGENTEAFF.

This clonotype was seen a handful of times. The chain links TRBV28 to TRBJ2-1; TRBD2 matches at 8 bases. Germline CDR1 is MDHEN and CDR2 is SYDVKM. This CDR3 is built from 15 residues. V gave up 8 bases and J gave up 4 bases; unmatched junction bases: 10. CDR3 amino acids: CASGRLAGIYNEQFF. CDR3 in DNA: TGTGCCAGCGGGAGGCTAGCGGGTATATACAATGAGCAGTTCTTC.

This rearrangement joins TRBV20-1 to TRBJ1-5, with D uncertain. Germline V gene lookup returns CDR1 DFQATT and CDR2 SNEGSKA (reference sequence). The V gene lost 4 bases and the J gene lost 5 bases, with 9 bases spanning the gap. CDR3 size: 12 residues. The CDR3 is CSATPPDQPQHF. The CDR3 DNA reads TGCAGTGCTACTCCCCCCGATCAGCCCCAGCATTTT.

The rearrangement uses TRBV5-1 and TRBJ2-1, with 7 bases identical to TRBD2. The V gene end was trimmed by 0 bases and the J gene end by 8 bases; junction bases not matched to a gene: 8. This CDR3 spans 15 amino acids. Germline V gene lookup returns CDR1 SGHRS and CDR2 YFSETQ. CDR3 bases: TGCGCCAGCAGCTTGGAGGCGGGAGTGAGATATGAGCAGTTCTTC. This encodes CASSLEAGVRYEQFF. Filled out from reference TRBV5-1 and TRBJ2-1, the complete variable domain reads KAGVTQTPRYLIKTRGQQVTLSCSPISGHRSVSWYQQTPGQGLQFLFEYFSETQRNKGNFPGRFSGRQFSNSRSEMNVSTLELGDSALYLCASSLEAGVRYEQFFGPGTRLTVL.

CDR3 protein: CASSYRGRVGELFF. DNA of the CDR3: TGTGCCAGCAGTTACAGGGGGCGGGTCGGGGAGCTGTTTTTT. This chain connects TRBV27 to TRBJ2-2, with 9 nucleotides matching TRBD1. The length of the CDR3 is 14 residues. V dropped 4 bases and J dropped 7; count of bases not matched to a gene: 4. CDR1 and CDR2 from the germline V gene are MNHEY and SMNVEV (reference sequence).

The chain joins TRBV20-1 to TRBJ2-4, with D unresolved. V was shortened by 6 bases and J by 5 bases, with 11 bases between the two germline ends. CDR1 and CDR2 (germline): DFQATT, SNEGSKA (reference sequence). CDR3 length equals 12 residues. CDR3 nucleotide sequence: TGCAGTGCCCTCCCGACCCAAAACATTCAGTACTTC. Protein sequence: CSALPTQNIQYF.

This clonotype was counted a few times. The chain is built from TRBV20-1 and TRBJ1-1; unclear D gene. Germline V gene sequence: CDR1 DFQATT, CDR2 SNEGSKA (reference sequence). V lost 0 bases to trimming and J lost 2 bases, with 7 bases between them. This CDR3 contains 13 residues. CDR3 sequence reads: CSARDALNTEAFF. The CDR3 coding sequence is TGCAGTGCTAGAGATGCCCTAAACACTGAAGCTTTCTTT.

This rearrangement joins TRBV7-9 to TRBJ1-4; 10 positions agree with TRBD1. J gave up 8 bases and V 3 bases, and 6 bases lay outside the gene matches. The CDR3 loop spans 15 amino acids. Germline V gene data show CDR1 as SEHNR and CDR2 as FQNEAQ (reference sequence). In DNA form, the CDR3 reads TGTGCCAGCAGCTTGGCCGGGACAGGGGACGAAAAACTGTTTTTT. Its protein is CASSLAGTGDEKLFF.

The chain carries TRBV27 and TRBJ1-2, with no clear D. The CDR3 is 13 amino acids. The germline V gene has CDR1 MNHEY and CDR2 SMNVEV (reference sequence). V gave up 0 bases and J gave up 8 bases, with 10 bases separating them. Here the CDR3 reads CASSLSWSSGYTF. The CDR3 DNA follows: TGTGCCAGCAGTTTATCGTGGAGCAGCGGCTACACCTTC.

The chain carries TRBV3-1 and TRBJ2-1; D not resolved. Per the germline V gene, CDR1 is LGHDT and CDR2 is YNNKEL (reference sequence). The ends were cut back, 1 base at V and 5 bases at J, with 12 bases in the middle. This CDR3 has 15 amino acids. CDR3 coding DNA: TGTGCCAGCAGCCAAGTTGGGCGGATAGACAATGAGCAGTTCTTC. This translates into CASSQVGRIDNEQFF.

The chain employs TRBV28 and TRBJ1-1; D not resolved. The length of the CDR3 is 14 residues. The ends were cut back, 6 bases at V and 1 base at J, with 12 bases in the middle. The germline gives CDR1 MDHEN, CDR2 SYDVKM. The CDR3 loop is CASRAPGKNTEAFF. The CDR3 coding sequence is TGTGCCAGCAGGGCTCCCGGGAAGAACACTGAAGCTTTCTTT.

This chain joins TRBV6-6 and TRBJ2-3, with D possibly TRBD2 on 6 matching bases. The V and J ends lost 7 bases and 0 bases respectively, with 14 bases between them. CDR1 MNHNY and CDR2 SVGAGI come from the germline V gene (reference sequence). The CDR3 length is 15 residues. The CDR3 DNA reads TGTGCCAGCACCCGCTCGAGCGGGAGCACAGATACGCAGTATTTT. Amino acid sequence: CASTRSSGSTDTQYF.